What follows describes a single T cell receptor (beta chain). Its antigen is not known. Stem cell-like memory, regulatory, central memory and naive CD4+ cells were sorted via CD45RO/CCR7/CD25/CD127/CD95/CD27. The sample originates from a study of beta chain features in type 1 diabetes. Across the whole study: When patients were set against healthy donors, age, gender and cell yields were similar.

Study conclusions and caveats: Individuals with type 1 diabetes displayed fewer insertions and more deletions at VDJ junctions. Healthy donors had naive, central memory and Treg TCRB repertoires that appeared less similar than those seen among patients. Shortening that was moderate but significant affected the TCRB CDR3s of Type 1 diabetes patients in all four CD4+ subsets.

Expressed TCRB transcripts were sequenced, since all the RNA that had been isolated was reverse transcribed. TCRdb keeps only in-frame clones here, not all; method: immunoSEQ multiplex PCR. Of more than 95,000 clones detected, 25% to 35% appear once; the ten largest clones hold 0.5% to 0.6%. J lost 6 bases, V lost 6 bases, and 10 bases had no gene match. Germline V CDR1 and CDR2: MDHEN, SYDVKM. CDR3 length: 16 amino acids. The chain employs TRBV28 and TRBJ2-1; 11 bases fit TRBD2. The sequence was collected from a woman under 30 with type 1 diabetes. The sequencing input was central memory CD4+ T cells from blood. The CDR3: CASSLTSGRHLNEQFF. The CDR3 DNA reads as TGTGCCAGCAGCCTTACTAGCGGGAGACACCTCAATGAGCAGTTCTTC. Using reference TRBV28 and TRBJ2-1 for the parts outside the CDR3, the full variable domain is DVKVTQSSRYLVKRTGEKVFLECVQDMDHENMFWYRQDPGLGLRLIYFSYDVKMKEKGDIPEGYSVSREKKERFSLILESASTNQTSMYLCASSLTSGRHLNEQFFGPGTRLTVL.